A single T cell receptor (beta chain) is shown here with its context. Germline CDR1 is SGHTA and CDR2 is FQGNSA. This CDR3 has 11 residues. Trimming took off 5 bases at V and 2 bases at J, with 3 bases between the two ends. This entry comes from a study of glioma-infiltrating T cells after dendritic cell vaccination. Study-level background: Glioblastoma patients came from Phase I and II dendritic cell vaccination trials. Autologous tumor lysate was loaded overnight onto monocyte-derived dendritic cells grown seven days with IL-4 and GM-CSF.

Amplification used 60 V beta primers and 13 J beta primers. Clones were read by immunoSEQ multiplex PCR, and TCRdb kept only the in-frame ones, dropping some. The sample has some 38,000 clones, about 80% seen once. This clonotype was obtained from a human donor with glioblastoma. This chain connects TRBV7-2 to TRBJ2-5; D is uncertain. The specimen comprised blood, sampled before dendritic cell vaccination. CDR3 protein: CASSEQETQYF. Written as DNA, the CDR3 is TGTGCCAGCAGCGAGCAAGAGACCCAGTACTTC.